This passage covers 21 T cell receptor beta chains from one sample sequenced in a study of T cell responses to AZD1222 COVID-19 vaccine. Profiling relied on immunoSEQ multiplex PCR, and the TCRdb table lists in-frame clones only, not all of them. The table lists about 130,000 clones, 88% of them singletons. The source was peripheral blood, collected on day 0 of AZD1222 vaccination. All receptors come from an adult in good health.

The chain joins TRBV30 to TRBJ1-2; no clear D gene. The germline CDR1 and CDR2 sequences are GTSNPN and SVGIG (reference sequence). V lost 2 bases to trimming and J lost 1 base, with 14 bases between them. The CDR3 extends over 15 amino acids. The CDR3 sequence: CAWSPLLGNNYGYTF. The CDR3 region has the DNA TGTGCCTGGAGTCCCCTTTTGGGGAATAACTATGGCTACACCTTC.

This rearrangement joins TRBV19 to TRBJ1-4; 8 bases line up with TRBD1. This CDR3 region has 15 residues. Germline V gene sequence: CDR1 LNHDA, CDR2 SQIVND (reference sequence). The junction had 6 bases not matched to a gene; V was cut back by 5 bases and J by 4 bases. CDR3 sequence (DNA): TGTGCCAGTAGTTTCCGACAGGGGTTTAATGAAAAACTGTTTTTT. This gives the protein CASSFRQGFNEKLFF.

This sequence joins TRBV2 and TRBJ2-1; D is unclear. Trimming cost V 4 bases and J 4 bases, with 8 bases left between them. The CDR3 has 13 amino acids. Germline assignment: CDR1 SNHLY and CDR2 FYNNEI. CDR3 nucleotide sequence: TGTGCCAGCAGTGTAACGCCGTACAATGAGCAGTTCTTC. It encodes CASSVTPYNEQFF.

CDR3 DNA sequence: TGTGCCAGTAATAACCTTCAGGGCTATCAGCCCCAGCATTTT. This translates into CASNNLQGYQPQHF. The rearrangement uses TRBV6-5 and TRBJ1-5, with TRBD1 as a possible D gene (5 bases). The CDR3 runs 14 residues. V was clipped by 9 bases and J by 5 bases, with 17 bases between them. Germline assignment: CDR1 MNHEY and CDR2 SVGAGI.

The rearrangement links TRBV7-2 to TRBJ2-7; D is uncertain. The V gene lost 2 bases and the J gene lost 4 bases, with 9 bases spanning the gap. CDR1 is SGHTA, CDR2 FQGNSA, per germline. The CDR3 is 13 residues long. The CDR3 DNA follows: TGTGCCAGCAGCTTATTAGCTTCTTACGAGCAGTACTTC. Translating it yields CASSLLASYEQYF.

The chain links TRBV7-8 to TRBJ1-1; no clear D. Trimming took off 6 bases at V and 2 bases at J, with 22 bases between the two ends. This CDR3 region has 17 residues. Germline-derived CDR1 and CDR2 are SGHVS and FQNEAQ. The CDR3 DNA sequence: TGTGCCAGCAGGCCACGGGAATTGCTTTCTTCCAACACTGAAGCTTTCTTT. Its protein product is CASRPRELLSSNTEAFF.

This clone showed up just a few times. The chain recombines TRBV6-5 with TRBJ1-1; D gene unclear. The V gene's germline CDR1 is MNHEY and CDR2 SVGAGI. Trimming took 5 bases from V and 2 from J, leaving 9 bases between them. The CDR3 has 13 residues. In DNA, the CDR3 is TGTGCCAGCAGTACGGGCCATAACACTGAAGCTTTCTTT. It is translated as CASSTGHNTEAFF.

The CDR3 region has the DNA TGTGCCAGCAGTTTATTTGACAGGGGGCATGAGCAGTTCTTC. The encoded protein is CASSLFDRGHEQFF. The gene calls are TRBV28 and TRBJ2-1; TRBD1 aligns across 10 bases. CDR1 MDHEN and CDR2 SYDVKM come from the germline V gene. The CDR3 loop spans 14 amino acids. The trim removed 1 base at V and 8 bases at J, leaving 2 bases unmatched.

This chain connects TRBV6-5 to TRBJ2-7; 7 bases agree with TRBD1. Trimming took 6 bases from V and 3 from J; bases not matched to a gene: 2. The V gene's germline CDR1 is MNHEY and CDR2 SVGAGI. The CDR3 runs to 12 residues. CDR3 DNA sequence: TGTGCCAGCAGCGGGACAGTCTACGAGCAGTACTTC. Encoded protein: CASSGTVYEQYF.

This clone was observed once. The chain recombines TRBV6-1 with TRBJ1-6; D is unresolved. This CDR3 is built from 16 residues. Germline lookup yields CDR1 MNHNS and CDR2 SASEGT. Trimming removed 1 base at V and 1 base at J, with 8 bases between. CDR3 DNA: TGTGCCAGCAGTGAAGGGCAGCCGTCCTATAATTCACCCCTCCACTTT. Its translation is CASSEGQPSYNSPLHF.

J is TRBJ1-1 and V is TRBV6-5; D uncertain. The CDR3 length is 15 residues. Germline CDR1 is MNHEY and CDR2 is SVGAGI. V was pared by 3 bases and J by 9 bases, with 20 bases between. The CDR3 loop is CASSYGRGVSRQAFF. The CDR3 DNA reads TGTGCCAGCAGTTATGGTCGAGGAGTCAGCCGCCAAGCTTTCTTT.

The chain carries TRBV19 and TRBJ1-1; 12 bases map to TRBD1. V lost 5 bases to trimming and J lost 6 bases; unmatched junction nucleotides: 13. The CDR3 is 17 residues long. Germline V lookup: CDR1 LNHDA, CDR2 SQIVND (reference sequence). DNA for the CDR3: TGTGCCAGTAGTTTGGAAACCGGGACAGGGGGCGCGGCTGAAGCTTTCTTT. This translates into CASSLETGTGGAAEAFF. The variable domain in full, with the rest retrieved from reference TRBV19 and TRBJ1-1, is DGGITQSPKYLFRKEGQNVTLSCEQNLNHDAMYWYRQDPGQGLRLIYYSQIVNDFQKGDIAEGYSVSREKKESFPLTVTSAQKNPTAFYLCASSLETGTGGAAEAFFGQGTRLTVV.

This clone showed up just a few times. The chain has TRBV18 and TRBJ1-2, with D perhaps TRBD1 (5 bases). Between the trimmed V and J ends, which lost 4 bases and 4 bases, there was a span of 13 bases. The CDR3 is 14 amino acids. In germline, CDR1 is KGHSH, CDR2 LQKENI. Here the CDR3 DNA reads TGTGCCAGCTCACGGGCAGTTGACAGCTATGGCTACACCTTC. Its protein is CASSRAVDSYGYTF.

This chain joins TRBV6-6 and TRBJ2-5; no clear D. The CDR3 is 11 amino acids. V was pared by 6 bases and J by 2 bases, with 4 bases between. CDR1 and CDR2 (germline): MNHNY, SVGAGI (reference sequence). The CDR3 sequence: CASSKQETQYF. In DNA form, the CDR3 reads TGTGCCAGCAGCAAACAAGAGACCCAGTACTTC.

The V and J genes are TRBV10-1 and TRBJ2-7; 10 positions match TRBD1. The V and J ends lost 4 bases and 3 bases, in that order; junction bases with no gene match: 6. The CDR3 is 15 residues long. Germline loops: CDR1 WNHNN, CDR2 SYGVQD (reference sequence). The CDR3 spells CASSVVTGGNYEQYF. The CDR3 nucleotides read TGCGCCAGCAGTGTAGTGACAGGGGGCAACTACGAGCAGTACTTC.

The V and J genes are TRBV4-3 and TRBJ1-1; D call uncertain. The germline V and J ends were trimmed by 0 bases and 1 base, with 6 bases remaining between them. This CDR3 spans 14 amino acids. Germline V gives CDR1 LGHNA, CDR2 YSLEER. DNA for the CDR3: TGCGCCAGCAGCCAAGATTACACGAACACTGAAGCTTTCTTT. It is translated as CASSQDYTNTEAFF.

The chain combines TRBV6-5 with TRBJ2-1, with 8 bases matching TRBD2. This CDR3 has 15 amino acids. V lost 7 bases to trimming and J lost 6 bases; unmatched junction nucleotides: 11. Germline V gene lookup returns CDR1 MNHEY and CDR2 SVGAGI. Here the CDR3 reads CASTGGGAGSNEQFF. As DNA, the CDR3 is TGTGCCAGCACCGGGGGGGGAGCGGGGTCCAATGAGCAGTTCTTC.

A remark on this clone: Germline and junction disagree at one end, which may indicate a read error. The chain employs TRBV20-1 and TRBJ2-1; D ambiguous. Germline-derived CDR1 and CDR2 are DFQATT and SNEGSKA (reference sequence). The CDR3 length is 10 residues. CDR3 region: CSATNNDQFF. CDR3 DNA: TGCAGTGCTACGAACAATGATCAGTTCTTC.

This CDR3 reads CASSLWGNEKLFF. The DNA of the CDR3 is TGTGCCAGCAGTTTATGGGGGAATGAAAAACTGTTTTTT. The chain links TRBV28 to TRBJ1-4; no clear D. Trimming pared 0 bases from V and 5 bases from J, leaving 4 bases between. From germline, CDR1 is MDHEN and CDR2 SYDVKM. The CDR3 sequence is 13 residues long. Full variable domain (remainder filled in from reference TRBV28 and TRBJ1-4): DVKVTQSSRYLVKRTGEKVFLECVQDMDHENMFWYRQDPGLGLRLIYFSYDVKMKEKGDIPEGYSVSREKKERFSLILESASTNQTSMYLCASSLWGNEKLFFGSGTQLSVL.

This chain uses TRBV25-1 with TRBJ2-2; TRBD2 matches 7 bases. The CDR3 extends over 15 amino acids. Germline trimming cut 7 bases from V and 2 bases from J; bases unmatched to any gene: 7. Germline CDR1 and CDR2: MGHDK and SYGVNS. In nucleotides, the CDR3 is TGTGCCAGCACCCCGGGGGGAGAAAACACCGGGGAGCTGTTTTTT. As protein: CASTPGGENTGELFF.

V and J are TRBV29-1 and TRBJ1-4; a possible D gene is TRBD1 (6 bases). The germline V and J ends were trimmed by 6 bases and 8 bases, with 19 bases remaining between them. Germline V gene sequence: CDR1 SQVTM, CDR2 ANQGSEA. The CDR3 sequence is 14 residues long. In DNA, the CDR3 is TGCAGCGTCACTGGGGGCAGTTTCTCAGAAAAACTGTTTTTT. Amino acid sequence: CSVTGGSFSEKLFF.